This TCR beta chain was found in a study of control samples from healthy donors and cancer patients. Profiling relied on immunoSEQ multiplex PCR, and the TCRdb table lists in-frame clones only, not all of them. Among around 70,000 clones, approximately 94% were seen once, and the ten largest hold about 2.7%. This CDR3 region has 13 residues. The V gene lost 1 base and the J gene lost 1 base, with 3 bases spanning the gap. Per the germline V gene, CDR1 is MNHNS and CDR2 is SASEGT. Sequencing used blood. The chain combines TRBV6-1 with TRBJ2-3; D not resolved. The clonotype was recovered from a woman in her twenties or thirties in good health. The chain's CDR3 is CASSEGRTDTQYF. In nucleotides, the CDR3 is TGTGCCAGCAGTGAAGGCCGCACAGATACGCAGTATTTT.